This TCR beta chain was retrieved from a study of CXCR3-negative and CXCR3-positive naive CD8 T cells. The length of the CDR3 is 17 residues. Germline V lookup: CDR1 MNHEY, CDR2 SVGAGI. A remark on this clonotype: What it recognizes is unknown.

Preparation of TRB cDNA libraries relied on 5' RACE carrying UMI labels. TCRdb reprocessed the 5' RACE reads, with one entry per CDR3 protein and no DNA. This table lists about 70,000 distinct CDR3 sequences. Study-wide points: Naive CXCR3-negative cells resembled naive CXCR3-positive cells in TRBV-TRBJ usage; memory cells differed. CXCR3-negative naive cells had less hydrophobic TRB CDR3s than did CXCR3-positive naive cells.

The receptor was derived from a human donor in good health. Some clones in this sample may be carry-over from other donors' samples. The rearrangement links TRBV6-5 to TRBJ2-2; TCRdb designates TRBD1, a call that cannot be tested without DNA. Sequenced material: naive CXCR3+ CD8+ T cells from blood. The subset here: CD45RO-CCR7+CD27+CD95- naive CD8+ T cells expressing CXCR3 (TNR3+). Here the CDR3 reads CASSYSIWTANTGELFF.